The T cell receptor beta chain under discussion was sequenced for a study of T cell responses to AZD1222 COVID-19 vaccine. Overall study results and limits: Unmutated variant regions reportedly attract nearly half of all spike-specific TCRs. Following two doses of AZD1222, Spike-specific TCR breadth and depth rose.

About this clone itself: Its antigen is still unknown.

The data were produced by immunoSEQ multiplex PCR, yet TCRdb's version contains in-frame clones alone and is incomplete. The sample has some 140,000 clones, 75% to 95% seen once. The receptor was isolated from an adult who received the AZD1222 COVID-19 vaccine. The starting material was peripheral blood, obtained 28 days after the second AZD1222 dose.

Here the CDR3 DNA reads TGTGCCAGCACCTCACGGGGGGACGGCTACACCTTC. This codes for CASTSRGDGYTF. The V call is TRBV2, the J call TRBJ1-2; maybe TRBD1 (5 bases). Germline V lookup: CDR1 SNHLY, CDR2 FYNNEI. The V gene lost 7 bases and the J gene lost 8 bases, with 14 bases spanning the gap. This CDR3 region has 12 residues.